The next 14 T cell receptor beta chains were all read from a single sample in a study of shared clonotypes between healthy human individuals. Some clones are missing from TCRdb's copy, which holds only in-frame ones; the method was immunoSEQ multiplex PCR. The data contain 850,000 to 1,100,000 clones, 60% to 85% of them singletons. The sequenced sample was memory CD4+ T cells from PBMCs. Documented subset: CD45RA-negative fraction. These receptors all stem from a man between 18 and 29 years old in good health. Some clones in this sample may be carry-over from other donors' samples.

V and J are TRBV18 and TRBJ2-5, with D perhaps assigned TRBD1 or TRBD2 (6 bases each). The V gene's germline CDR1 is KGHSH and CDR2 LQKENI. The V end was cut by 8 bases, the J end by 2 bases, with 12 bases between. The CDR3 covers 13 residues. CDR3 bases: TGTGCCAGCCACCGGGGGCGGCAAGAGACCCAGTACTTC. It encodes CASHRGRQETQYF.

The chain couples TRBV7-2 to TRBJ2-5, with 7 bases aligning to TRBD1. This CDR3 region has 15 residues. Germline V gives CDR1 SGHTA, CDR2 FQGNSA. V shed 5 bases, J shed 2 bases, and the junction held 8 bases outside the gene matches. The CDR3 protein is CASSPGDRSQETQYF. In DNA, the CDR3 is TGTGCCAGCAGCCCTGGGGACAGATCTCAAGAGACCCAGTACTTC.

The V call is TRBV7-9, the J call TRBJ2-3; D unresolved. This CDR3 contains 13 residues. Trimming removed 5 bases from V and 5 bases from J, with 11 bases in between. Germline CDR1 is SEHNR and CDR2 is FQNEAQ (reference sequence). Here the CDR3 reads CASSSVGIDTQYF. In DNA, the CDR3 is TGTGCCAGCAGCAGTGTGGGGATAGATACGCAGTATTTT. The full variable domain, its missing parts supplied by reference TRBV7-9 and TRBJ2-3, is DTGVSQNPRHKITKRGQNVTFRCDPISEHNRLYWYRQTLGQGPEFLTYFQNEAQLEKSRLLSDRFSAERPKGSFSTLEIQRTEQGDSAMYLCASSSVGIDTQYFGPGTRLTVL.

The CDR3 region has the DNA TGTGCCAGCAGCTTGGTTCGGGGGGGTGAGCAGTTCTTC. Encoded protein: CASSLVRGGEQFF. The chain is built from TRBV5-8 and TRBJ2-1; 8 nucleotides line up with TRBD2. Per the germline V gene, CDR1 is SGHTS and CDR2 is YDEGEE. J gave up 9 bases and V 0 bases, and 2 bases lay outside the gene matches. The CDR3 contains 13 residues.

V gene TRBV6-6 combines with J gene TRBJ2-3, with D unresolved. The germline gives CDR1 MNHNY, CDR2 SVGAGI (reference sequence). The V and J ends lost 5 bases and 4 bases respectively, with 10 bases between them. This CDR3 comprises 13 residues. CDR3 residues: CASSPSGSDTQYF. CDR3 sequence (DNA): TGTGCCAGCAGTCCCTCTGGCTCAGATACGCAGTATTTT.

The V call is TRBV2, the J call TRBJ2-4; no definite D call. Trimming cost V 3 bases and J 0 bases, with 9 bases left between them. The CDR3 runs to 15 residues. The V gene's germline CDR1 is SNHLY and CDR2 FYNNEI. The CDR3 DNA reads as TGTGCCAGCAGTGATTCTGCTGTAGCCAAAAACATTCAGTACTTC. It codes for CASSDSAVAKNIQYF.

The chain joins TRBV5-8 to TRBJ1-4; TRBD1 matches 7 bases. V trimming: 4 bases; J trimming: 8 bases; junction bases outside the gene matches: 11. Looked up from germline, CDR1 is SGHTS and CDR2 is YDEGEE. The CDR3 runs 15 residues. The CDR3 is CASSPWTGRYEKLFF. The CDR3, as DNA: TGTGCCAGCAGCCCATGGACAGGACGATACGAAAAACTGTTTTTT.

This clone occurred once. V and J are TRBV7-2 and TRBJ2-7; D ambiguous. V gave up 1 base and J gave up 8 bases, with 12 bases separating them. Looked up from germline, CDR1 is SGHTA and CDR2 is FQGNSA. The CDR3 spans 13 residues. CDR3 residues: CASSLGAVAQQYF. For the CDR3, the DNA is TGTGCCAGCAGCTTAGGGGCAGTTGCGCAGCAGTACTTC.

This clone has only one observation. A far larger clone is just one base off, so this is likely a read error. The same CDR3 can be traced to other DNA sequences in this sample. The rearrangement uses TRBV7-6 and TRBJ2-3; the D is unclear. Germline CDR1 reads SGHVS; CDR2 reads FNYEAQ. This CDR3 contains 11 residues. Trimming took 4 bases from V and 4 from J, leaving 3 bases between them. The CDR3 DNA is TGTGCCAGCAGCTCCGCAGATACGCAGTATTTT. Protein sequence: CASSSADTQYF. Full variable domain (missing parts from reference TRBV7-6 and TRBJ2-3): GAGVSQSPRYKVTKRGQDVALRCDPISGHVSLYWYRQALGQGPEFLTYFNYEAQQDKSGLPNDRFSAERPEGSISTLTIQRTEQRDSAMYRCASSSADTQYFGPGTRLTVL.

This chain links TRBV28 with TRBJ2-6, with D possibly being TRBD2 (6 bases). Between the trimmed V and J ends, which lost 2 bases and 4 bases, there was a span of 9 bases. The CDR3 length is 15 residues. CDR1 and CDR2 from the germline V gene are MDHEN and SYDVKM. DNA for the CDR3: TGTGCCAGCAGTTTAGGAGGGCCCGGGGCCAACGTCCTGACTTTC. Residues: CASSLGGPGANVLTF. Looking up the rest from reference TRBV28 and TRBJ2-6 gives the full variable domain: DVKVTQSSRYLVKRTGEKVFLECVQDMDHENMFWYRQDPGLGLRLIYFSYDVKMKEKGDIPEGYSVSREKKERFSLILESASTNQTSMYLCASSLGGPGANVLTFGAGSRLTVL.

This chain links TRBV28 with TRBJ1-2, with unresolved D. Between the trimmed V and J ends, which lost 6 bases and 5 bases, there was a span of 16 bases. From germline, CDR1 is MDHEN and CDR2 SYDVKM. The CDR3 has 14 residues. DNA for the CDR3: TGTGCCAGCAGCTACCGGCACGGAGAGTATGGCTACACCTTC. Translated: CASSYRHGEYGYTF.

About this clone itself: This sample includes further DNA sequences coding for the same CDR3. The V gene is TRBV18, the J gene TRBJ2-7; 7 positions match TRBD2. The V gene's germline CDR1 is KGHSH and CDR2 LQKENI. Trimming removed 1 base from V and 7 bases from J; junction bases left unmatched: 4. The CDR3 has 13 residues. The CDR3, as DNA: TGTGCCAGCTCACCACTGGGAGGGGTTGAGCAGTACTTC. This codes for CASSPLGGVEQYF.

J is TRBJ1-6 and V is TRBV7-8, with D perhaps TRBD1 (6 bases). The V and J ends lost 5 bases and 3 bases respectively, with 14 bases between them. From germline, CDR1 is SGHVS and CDR2 FQNEAQ. There are 16 residues in the CDR3. The CDR3 loop is CASSVRDILYNSPLHF. CDR3 sequence (DNA): TGTGCCAGCAGCGTCCGGGACATCCTCTATAATTCACCCCTCCACTTT.

The rearrangement joins TRBV4-2 to TRBJ2-5; D ambiguous. Germline-derived CDR1 and CDR2 are LGHNA and YNFKEQ. This CDR3 has 13 residues. Trimming pared 6 bases from V and 3 bases from J, leaving 11 bases between. CDR3 amino acids: CASRRQGEETQYF. The CDR3 coding sequence is TGTGCCAGCAGGAGACAAGGTGAAGAGACCCAGTACTTC.